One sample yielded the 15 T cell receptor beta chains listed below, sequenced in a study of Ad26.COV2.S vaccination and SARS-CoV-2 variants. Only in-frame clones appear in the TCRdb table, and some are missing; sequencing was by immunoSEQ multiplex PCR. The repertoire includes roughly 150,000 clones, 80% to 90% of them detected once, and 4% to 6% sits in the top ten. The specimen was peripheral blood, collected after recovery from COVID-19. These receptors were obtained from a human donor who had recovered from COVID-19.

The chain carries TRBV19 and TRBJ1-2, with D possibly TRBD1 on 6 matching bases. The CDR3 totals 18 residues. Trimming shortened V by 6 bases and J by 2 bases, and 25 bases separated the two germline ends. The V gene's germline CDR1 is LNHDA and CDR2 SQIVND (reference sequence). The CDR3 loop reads CASRRRGGRLPANYGYTF. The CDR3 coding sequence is TGTGCCAGTAGGAGACGGGGGGGGCGACTCCCTGCCAACTATGGCTACACCTTC.

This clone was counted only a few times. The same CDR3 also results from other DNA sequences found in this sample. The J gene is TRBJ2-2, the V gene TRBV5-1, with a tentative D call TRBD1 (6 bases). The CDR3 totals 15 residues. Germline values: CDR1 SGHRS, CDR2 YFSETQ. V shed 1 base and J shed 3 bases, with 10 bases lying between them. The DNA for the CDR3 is TGCGCCAGCAGCTTGCGGACAGTAGACACCGGGGAGCTGTTTTTT. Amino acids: CASSLRTVDTGELFF.

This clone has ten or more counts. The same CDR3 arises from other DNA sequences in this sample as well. The CDR3 coding sequence is TGTGCCAGCAGCCAAACAGGGTCAGGAAACACCATATATTTT. Translation: CASSQTGSGNTIYF. The V and J genes are TRBV5-5 and TRBJ1-3; TRBD1 is a possible D gene (6 bases). The CDR3 has 14 amino acids. The V gene lost 4 bases and the J gene lost 4 bases, with 12 bases spanning the gap. Germline values: CDR1 SGHKS, CDR2 YYEKEE (reference sequence). The full variable domain, rest sourced from reference TRBV5-5 and TRBJ1-3, is DAGVTQSPTHLIKTRGQQVTLRCSPISGHKSVSWYQQVLGQGPQFIFQYYEKEERGRGNFPDRFSARQFPNYSSELNVNALLLGDSALYLCASSQTGSGNTIYFGEGSWLTVV.

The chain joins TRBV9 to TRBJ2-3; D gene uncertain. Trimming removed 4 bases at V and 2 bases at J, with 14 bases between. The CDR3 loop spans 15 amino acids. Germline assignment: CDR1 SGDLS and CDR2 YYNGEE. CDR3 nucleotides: TGTGCCAGCAGCCCCGATGGTGTGACCACAGATACGCAGTATTTT. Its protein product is CASSPDGVTTDTQYF.

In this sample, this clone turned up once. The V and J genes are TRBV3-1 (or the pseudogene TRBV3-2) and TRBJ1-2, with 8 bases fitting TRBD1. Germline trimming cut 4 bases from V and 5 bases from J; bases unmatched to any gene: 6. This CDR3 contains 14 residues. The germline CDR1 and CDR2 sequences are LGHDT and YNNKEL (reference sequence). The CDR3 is CASSLWTGYYGYTF. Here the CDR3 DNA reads TGTGCCAGCAGCCTGTGGACAGGGTATTATGGCTACACCTTC.

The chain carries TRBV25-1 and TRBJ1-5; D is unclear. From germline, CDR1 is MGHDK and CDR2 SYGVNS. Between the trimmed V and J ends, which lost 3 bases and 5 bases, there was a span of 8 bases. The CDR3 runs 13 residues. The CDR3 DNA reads TGTGCCAGCAGTGACAGAGAGTATCAGCCCCAGCATTTT. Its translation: CASSDREYQPQHF. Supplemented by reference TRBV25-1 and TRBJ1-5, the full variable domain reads EADIYQTPRYLVIGTGKKITLECSQTMGHDKMYWYQQDPGMELHLIHYSYGVNSTEKGDLSSESTVSRIRTEHFPLTLESARPSHTSQYLCASSDREYQPQHFGDGTRLSIL.

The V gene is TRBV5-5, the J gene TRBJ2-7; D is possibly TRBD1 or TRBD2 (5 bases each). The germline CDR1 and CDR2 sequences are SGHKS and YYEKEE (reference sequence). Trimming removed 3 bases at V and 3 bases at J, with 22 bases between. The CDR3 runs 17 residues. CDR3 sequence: CASSSGRRQGFDYEQYF. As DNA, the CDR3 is TGTGCCAGCAGCTCGGGACGGCGGCAGGGCTTTGACTACGAGCAGTACTTC. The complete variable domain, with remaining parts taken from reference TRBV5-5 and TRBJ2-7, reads DAGVTQSPTHLIKTRGQQVTLRCSPISGHKSVSWYQQVLGQGPQFIFQYYEKEERGRGNFPDRFSARQFPNYSSELNVNALLLGDSALYLCASSSGRRQGFDYEQYFGPGTRLTVT.

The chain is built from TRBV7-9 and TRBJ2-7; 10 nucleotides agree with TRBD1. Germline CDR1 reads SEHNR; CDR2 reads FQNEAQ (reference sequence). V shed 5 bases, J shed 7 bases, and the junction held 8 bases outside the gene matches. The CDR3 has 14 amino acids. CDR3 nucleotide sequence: TGTGCCAGCAGCCCCCAGACAGGGGGCGGTGAGCAGTACTTC. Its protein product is CASSPQTGGGEQYF.

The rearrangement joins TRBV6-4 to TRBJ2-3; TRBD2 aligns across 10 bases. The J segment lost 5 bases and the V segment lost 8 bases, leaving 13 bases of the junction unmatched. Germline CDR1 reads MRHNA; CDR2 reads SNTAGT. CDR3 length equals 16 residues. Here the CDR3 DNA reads TGTGCCAGCGCAACGGGGAGCGGGGGGGCCGGAGATACGCAGTATTTT. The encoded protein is CASATGSGGAGDTQYF.

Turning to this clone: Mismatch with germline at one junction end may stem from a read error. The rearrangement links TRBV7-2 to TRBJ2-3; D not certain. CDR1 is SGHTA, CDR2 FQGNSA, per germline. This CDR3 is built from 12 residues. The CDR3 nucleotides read TGTGCCAGCAGCTTAGCCCCCCCTAGGGTGTTTTTT. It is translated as CASSLAPPRVFF.

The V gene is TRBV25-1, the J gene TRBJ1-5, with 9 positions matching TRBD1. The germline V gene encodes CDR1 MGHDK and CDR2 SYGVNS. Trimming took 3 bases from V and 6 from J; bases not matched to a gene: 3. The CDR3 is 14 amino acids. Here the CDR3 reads CASSEGQGFQPQHF. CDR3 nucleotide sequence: TGTGCCAGCAGTGAGGGACAGGGCTTTCAGCCCCAGCATTTT.

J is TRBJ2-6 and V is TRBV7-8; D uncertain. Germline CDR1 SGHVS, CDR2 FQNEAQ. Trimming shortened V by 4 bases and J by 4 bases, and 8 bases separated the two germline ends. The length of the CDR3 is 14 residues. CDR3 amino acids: CASSSTAGANVLTF. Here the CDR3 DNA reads TGTGCCAGCAGCTCCACAGCGGGGGCCAACGTCCTGACTTTC.

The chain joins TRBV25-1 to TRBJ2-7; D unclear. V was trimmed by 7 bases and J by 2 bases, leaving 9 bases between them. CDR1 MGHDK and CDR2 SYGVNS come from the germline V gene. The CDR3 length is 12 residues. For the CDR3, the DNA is TGTGCCAGCAACGGGCGGACCTACGAGCAGTACTTC. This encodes CASNGRTYEQYF.

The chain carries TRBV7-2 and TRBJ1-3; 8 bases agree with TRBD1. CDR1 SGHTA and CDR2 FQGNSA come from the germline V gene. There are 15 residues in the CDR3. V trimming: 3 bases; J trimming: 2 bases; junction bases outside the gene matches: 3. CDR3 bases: TGTGCCAGCAGCTTTTCGACAGGGGCTGGAAACACCATATATTTT. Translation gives CASSFSTGAGNTIYF.

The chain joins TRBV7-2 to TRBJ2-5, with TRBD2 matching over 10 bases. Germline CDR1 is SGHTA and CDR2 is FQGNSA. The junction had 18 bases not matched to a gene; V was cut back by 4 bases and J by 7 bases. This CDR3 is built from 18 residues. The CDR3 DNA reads TGTGCCAGCAGCTCCGGAAAGGGTGAAGTACTAGCGGGGCGGACCCAGTACTTC. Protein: CASSSGKGEVLAGRTQYF.